This T cell receptor beta chain comes out of a study of shared clonotypes between healthy human individuals. Study-wide context: The cohort had a couple of women and a few men, ages 18 to 49.

Study-wide findings and caveats: Generally, estimated richness proved larger in naive subsets than it did in memory subsets. Against clonotypes common to all four donors, non-shared ones had lower generation probabilities.

Germline V gene data show CDR1 as SGHTA and CDR2 as FQGNSA. The CDR3 extends over 14 amino acids. V was trimmed by 1 base and J by 1 base, leaving 7 bases between them. The assay was immunoSEQ multiplex PCR, and TCRdb's table has in-frame clones only and misses some. Of around 2.5 million clones detected, 80% to 95% appear once; the ten largest clones hold approximately 0.37%. About this clone itself: Its antigen remains unknown. Distinct nucleotide sequences in the sample also encode this CDR3.

The V gene is TRBV7-2, the J gene TRBJ1-2; D uncertain. This clonotype was obtained from a man between 18 and 29 years old in good health. Some clones in this sample may be carry-over from other donors' samples. The sample consisted of naive CD4+ T cells from PBMCs. The subset: CD45RA+ positively selected. The CDR3 here is CASSLVLGNYGYTF. Written as DNA, the CDR3 is TGTGCCAGCAGCTTAGTTCTGGGTAACTATGGCTACACCTTC.